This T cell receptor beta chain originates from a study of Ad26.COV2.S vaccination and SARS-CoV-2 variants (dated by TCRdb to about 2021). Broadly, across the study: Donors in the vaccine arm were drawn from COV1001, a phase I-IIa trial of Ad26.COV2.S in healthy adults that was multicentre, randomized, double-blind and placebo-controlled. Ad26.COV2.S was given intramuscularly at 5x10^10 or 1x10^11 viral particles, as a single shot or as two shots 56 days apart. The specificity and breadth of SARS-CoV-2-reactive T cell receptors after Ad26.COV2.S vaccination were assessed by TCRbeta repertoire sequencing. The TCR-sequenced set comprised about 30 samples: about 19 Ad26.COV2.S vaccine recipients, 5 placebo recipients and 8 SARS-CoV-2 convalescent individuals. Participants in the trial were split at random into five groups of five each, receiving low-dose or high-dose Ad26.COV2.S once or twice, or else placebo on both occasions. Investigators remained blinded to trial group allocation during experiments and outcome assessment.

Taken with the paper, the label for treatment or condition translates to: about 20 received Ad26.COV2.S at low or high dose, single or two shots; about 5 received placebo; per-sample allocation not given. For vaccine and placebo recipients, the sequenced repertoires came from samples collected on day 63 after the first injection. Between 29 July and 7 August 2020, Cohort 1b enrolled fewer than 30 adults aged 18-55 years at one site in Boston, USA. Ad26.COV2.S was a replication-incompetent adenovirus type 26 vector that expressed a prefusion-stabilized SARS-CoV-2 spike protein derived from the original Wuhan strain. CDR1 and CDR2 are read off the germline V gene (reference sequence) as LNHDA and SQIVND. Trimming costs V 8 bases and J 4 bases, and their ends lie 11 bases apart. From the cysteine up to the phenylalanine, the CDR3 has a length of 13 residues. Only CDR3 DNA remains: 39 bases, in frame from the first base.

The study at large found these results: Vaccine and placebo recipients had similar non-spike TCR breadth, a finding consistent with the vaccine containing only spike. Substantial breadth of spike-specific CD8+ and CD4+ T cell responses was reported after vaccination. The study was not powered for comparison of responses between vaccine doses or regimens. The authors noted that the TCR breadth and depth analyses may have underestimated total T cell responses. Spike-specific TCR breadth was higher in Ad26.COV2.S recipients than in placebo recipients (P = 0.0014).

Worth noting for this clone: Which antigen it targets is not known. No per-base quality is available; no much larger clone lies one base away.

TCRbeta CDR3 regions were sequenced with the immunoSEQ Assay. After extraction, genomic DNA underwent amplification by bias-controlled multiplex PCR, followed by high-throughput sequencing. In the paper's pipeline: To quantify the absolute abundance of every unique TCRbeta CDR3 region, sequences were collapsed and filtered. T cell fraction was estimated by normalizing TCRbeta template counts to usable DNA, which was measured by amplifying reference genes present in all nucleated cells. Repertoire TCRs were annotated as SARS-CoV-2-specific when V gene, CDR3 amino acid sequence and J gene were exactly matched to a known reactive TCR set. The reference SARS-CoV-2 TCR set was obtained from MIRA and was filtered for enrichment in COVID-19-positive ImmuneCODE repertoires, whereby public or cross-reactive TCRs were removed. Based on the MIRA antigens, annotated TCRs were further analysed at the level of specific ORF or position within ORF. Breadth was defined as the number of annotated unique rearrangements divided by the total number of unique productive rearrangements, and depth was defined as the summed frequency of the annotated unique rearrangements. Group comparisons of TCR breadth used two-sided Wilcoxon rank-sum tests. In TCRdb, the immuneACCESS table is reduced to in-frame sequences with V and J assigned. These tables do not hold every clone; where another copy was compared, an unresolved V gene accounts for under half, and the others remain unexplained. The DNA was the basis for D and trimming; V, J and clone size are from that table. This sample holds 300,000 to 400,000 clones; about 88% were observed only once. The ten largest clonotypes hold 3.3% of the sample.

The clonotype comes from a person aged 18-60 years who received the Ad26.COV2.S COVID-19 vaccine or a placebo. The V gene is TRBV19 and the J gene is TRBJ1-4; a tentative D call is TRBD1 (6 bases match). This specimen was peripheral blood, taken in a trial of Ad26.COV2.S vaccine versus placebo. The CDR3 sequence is CASSTRGNEKLFF. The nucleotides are TGTGCCAGTTCGACCAGGGGTAATGAAAAACTGTTTTTT.